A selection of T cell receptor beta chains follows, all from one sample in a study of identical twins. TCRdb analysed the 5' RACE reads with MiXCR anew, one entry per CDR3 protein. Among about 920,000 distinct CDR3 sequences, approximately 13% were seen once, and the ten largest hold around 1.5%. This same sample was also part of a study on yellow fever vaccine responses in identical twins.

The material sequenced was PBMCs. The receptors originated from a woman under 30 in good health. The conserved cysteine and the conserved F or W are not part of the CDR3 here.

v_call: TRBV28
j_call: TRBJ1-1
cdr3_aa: ASSWSSSTEAF

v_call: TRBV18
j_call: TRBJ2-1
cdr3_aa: TSSPGTSGLNEQF

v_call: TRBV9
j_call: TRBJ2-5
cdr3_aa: ASSTPLSGGLETQY

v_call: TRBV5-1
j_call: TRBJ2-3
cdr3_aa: ASSQNRGRRTDTQY

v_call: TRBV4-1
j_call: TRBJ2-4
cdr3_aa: ASSQDRLAGGPSIQY

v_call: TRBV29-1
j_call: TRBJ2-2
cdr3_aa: SVVLGTGELF

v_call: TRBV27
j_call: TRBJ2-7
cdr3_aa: ASSLSGTGGLYEQY

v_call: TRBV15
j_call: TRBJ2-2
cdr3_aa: ATSRDLGTVPGELF

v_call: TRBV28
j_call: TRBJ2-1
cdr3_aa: ASSLALAFYNEQF

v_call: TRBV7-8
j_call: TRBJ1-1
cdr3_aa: ASSPSWGRDTEAF

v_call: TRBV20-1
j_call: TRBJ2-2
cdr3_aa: SANKLAGRNAGELF

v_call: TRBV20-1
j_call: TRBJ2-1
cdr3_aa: SAREATRGIHEQF

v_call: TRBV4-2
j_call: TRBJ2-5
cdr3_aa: ASSQDLVASGGFQETQY

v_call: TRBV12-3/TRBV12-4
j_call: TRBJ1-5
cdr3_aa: ASSFQPSRAQH

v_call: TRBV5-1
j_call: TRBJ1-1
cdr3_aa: ASRGRTEAF

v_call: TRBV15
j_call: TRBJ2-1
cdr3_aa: ATSVGLASYNEQF

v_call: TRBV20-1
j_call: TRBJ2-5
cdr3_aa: SARGLSETQY

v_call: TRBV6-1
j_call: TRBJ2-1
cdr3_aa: ASSEAGGAAEQF

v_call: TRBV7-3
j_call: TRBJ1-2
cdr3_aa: ASSHGRGPYGYT

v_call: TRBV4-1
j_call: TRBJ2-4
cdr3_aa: ASSQDPSGGRKNIQY

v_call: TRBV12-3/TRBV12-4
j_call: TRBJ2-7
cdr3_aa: ASSSTETYEQY

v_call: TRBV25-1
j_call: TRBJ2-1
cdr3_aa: ASSEAGAGVVSNEQF

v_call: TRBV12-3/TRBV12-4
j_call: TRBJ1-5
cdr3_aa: ASSLIFWGAGSNQPQH

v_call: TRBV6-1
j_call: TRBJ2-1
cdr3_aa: ASSRRLAEPRYNEQF

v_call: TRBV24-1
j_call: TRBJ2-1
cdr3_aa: ATSAGGLAGVGHEQF

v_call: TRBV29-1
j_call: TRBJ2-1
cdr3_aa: SVRNSGPYNEQF

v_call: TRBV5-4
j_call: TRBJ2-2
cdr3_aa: AIMEDREAGELF

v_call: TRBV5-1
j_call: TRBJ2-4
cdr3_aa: ASSGDGTKNIQY

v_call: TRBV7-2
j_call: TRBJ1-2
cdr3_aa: ASSLDAGQGVGGYT

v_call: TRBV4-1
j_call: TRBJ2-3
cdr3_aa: ASSQDETSGRYITQY

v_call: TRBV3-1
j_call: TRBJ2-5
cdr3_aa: ASSPTVKGAGY

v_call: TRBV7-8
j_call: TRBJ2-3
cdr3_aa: ASSWAGGGGFGTDTQY

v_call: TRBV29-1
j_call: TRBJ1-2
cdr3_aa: SVEDVQGREGYT

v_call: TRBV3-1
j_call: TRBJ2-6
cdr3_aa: ASSQDSAGANVLT

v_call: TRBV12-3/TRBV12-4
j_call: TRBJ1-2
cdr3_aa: ASSPRGTQDGYT

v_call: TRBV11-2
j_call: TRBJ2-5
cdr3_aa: ASSLPGGGETQY

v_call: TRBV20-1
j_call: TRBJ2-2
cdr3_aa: SATAGGNTGELF

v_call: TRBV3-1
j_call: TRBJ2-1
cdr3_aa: ASSQSPRSGQF

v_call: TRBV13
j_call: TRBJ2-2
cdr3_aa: ASSLSRETYTGELF

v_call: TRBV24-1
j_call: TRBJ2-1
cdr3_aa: ATSETDNEQF

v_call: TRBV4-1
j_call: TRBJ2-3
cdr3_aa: ASSQATDTRDTQY

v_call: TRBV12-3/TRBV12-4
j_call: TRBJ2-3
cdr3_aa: ASSLDSLYTNTDTQY

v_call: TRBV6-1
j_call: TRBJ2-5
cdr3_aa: ASQTGHRDQETQY

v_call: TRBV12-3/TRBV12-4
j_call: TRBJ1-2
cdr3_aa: ASSLPPQAPGYT

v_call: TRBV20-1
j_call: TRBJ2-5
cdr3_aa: SVGAYQETQY

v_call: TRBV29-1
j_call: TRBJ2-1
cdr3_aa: SVVGTRYNEQF

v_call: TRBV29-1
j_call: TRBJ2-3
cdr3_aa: SAQQSSDTQY

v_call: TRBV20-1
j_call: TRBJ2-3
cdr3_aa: SACLAGGPPDTQY

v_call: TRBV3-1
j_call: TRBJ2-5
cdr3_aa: ASSRPTWYQETQY

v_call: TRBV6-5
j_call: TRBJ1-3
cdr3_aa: ASKNLDTIY

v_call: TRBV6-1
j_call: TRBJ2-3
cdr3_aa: ASSAQGVTSDTQY

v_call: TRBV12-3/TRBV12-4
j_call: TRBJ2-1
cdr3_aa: ASKQWGTYNEQF

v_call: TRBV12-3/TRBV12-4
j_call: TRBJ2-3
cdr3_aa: ASILLAGGPGDTQY

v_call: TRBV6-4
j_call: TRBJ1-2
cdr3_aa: ASSDSEGSYGYT

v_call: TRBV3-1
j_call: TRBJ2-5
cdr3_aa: ASSPRAQWGETQY

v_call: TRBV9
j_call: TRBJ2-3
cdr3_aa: ASSVTGTTQTDTQY

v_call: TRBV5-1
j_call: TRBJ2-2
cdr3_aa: ASSLVWGGTGELF

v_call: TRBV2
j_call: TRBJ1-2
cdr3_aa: ASSWGAGYGYT

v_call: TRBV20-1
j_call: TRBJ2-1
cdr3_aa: SARTTGTSIYEQF

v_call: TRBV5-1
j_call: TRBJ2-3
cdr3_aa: ASSLGLGRGPSTDTQY